A single T cell receptor (beta chain) is shown here with its context. Its matching antigen is unknown. This sample was taken from a study of radiotherapy plus CTLA-4 blockade in lung cancer. Using immunoSEQ multiplex PCR, the repertoire was profiled, and TCRdb retains in-frame clones only, with some absent. Of about 120,000 clones listed, about 87% are singletons. Whole-study results and caveats: According to reports, early shifts in blood T cell clones, alongside interferon-beta, forecast response most accurately.

The CDR3 contains 18 residues. From germline, CDR1 is SGDLS and CDR2 YYNGEE. V lost 0 bases, J lost 0 bases, and 18 bases lay in between. The input for sequencing was peripheral blood, taken from a patient treated with radiotherapy plus ipilimumab. The TCR originated in a human donor with non-small cell lung cancer that progressed on radiotherapy plus ipilimumab. The J gene is TRBJ1-2, the V gene TRBV9; a possible D gene is TRBD1 (6 bases). CDR3 nucleotides: TGTGCCAGCAGCGTAGGAGCCGTCGGGGGCGCGTCTAACTATGGCTACACCTTC. It encodes CASSVGAVGGASNYGYTF.